This passage covers 23 T cell receptor beta chains from one sample sequenced in a study of T cell repertoires in cytomegalovirus infection. Each CDR3 protein gets one entry after TCRdb re-called the reads with MiXCR. The sample carries 85,000 to 120,000 distinct CDR3 sequences, about 17% recorded once. What was sequenced was PBMCs. All receptors derive from a human donor in good health (CMV status not recorded). Some clones in this sample may be carry-over from other donors' samples.

This clonotype has a handful of counts. This rearrangement joins TRBV7-9 to TRBJ1-5; no firm D call. This CDR3 region has 12 residues. CDR1 is SEHNR, CDR2 FQNEAQ, per germline (reference sequence). Trimming shortened V by 3 bases and J by 10 bases, and 10 bases separated the two germline ends. CDR3 sequence reads: CASSFLDEPQHF. The CDR3 nucleotides read TGTGCCAGCAGCTTTCTGGATGAACCCCAGCATTTT.

This clonotype was picked up a small number of times. One junction end disagrees with the germline gene, perhaps due to a read error. This chain uses TRBV7-2 with TRBJ2-3, with 9 bases fitting TRBD1. CDR1 and CDR2 (germline): SGHTA, FQGNSA. The CDR3 covers 15 residues. The CDR3 region has the DNA TGTGCCAACAGCCCCACAGGGGGCAAGACAGATACGCAGTATTTT. Protein: CANSPTGGKTDTQYF.

The V call is TRBV6-2 or TRBV6-3, the J call TRBJ2-7, with D tentatively TRBD1 or TRBD2 (5 bases each). This CDR3 spans 14 amino acids. With 4 bases removed from V and 4 bases from J, the gap between germline ends came to 14 bases. CDR1 MNHEY and CDR2 SVGEGT come from the germline V gene. DNA for the CDR3: TGTGCCAGCAGTTTTCGAGGGGCCAATTACGAGCAGTACTTC. Its translation is CASSFRGANYEQYF.

The chain links TRBV7-3 to TRBJ2-1; weak D call: TRBD2 (7 bases). Germline lookup yields CDR1 SGHTA and CDR2 FQGTGA. Trimming took 1 base from V and 9 from J, leaving 16 bases between them. The CDR3 totals 15 residues. CDR3 in DNA: TGTGCCAGCAGCTTAAGGGGCCAGGGAGGGGGTGAGCAGTTCTTC. Protein sequence: CASSLRGQGGGEQFF. The entire variable domain, with the rest obtained from reference TRBV7-3 and TRBJ2-1, is as follows: GAGVSQTPSNKVTEKGKYVELRCDPISGHTALYWYRQSLGQGPEFLIYFQGTGAADDSGLPNDRFFAVRPEGSVSTLKIQRTERGDSAVYLCASSLRGQGGGEQFFGPGTRLTVL.

In its sample, this clonotype was seen many times. The V gene is TRBV7-2, the J gene TRBJ2-3; 8 bases match TRBD2. CDR1 is SGHTA and CDR2 is FQGNSA in the germline V gene. V shed 2 bases and J 11 bases; nucleotides not matched to a gene: 6. The CDR3 length is 13 residues. The chain's CDR3 is CASSLNDAGGQYF. The DNA for the CDR3 is TGTGCCAGCAGCTTAAATGATGCGGGGGGGCAGTATTTT.

This clonotype has at least ten counts. The rearrangement links TRBV12-3 or TRBV12-4 to TRBJ1-6; 8 bases map to TRBD1. J gave up 6 bases and V 6 bases, and 1 base lay outside the gene matches. The CDR3 spans 13 residues. The CDR3: CASRDRGNSPLHF. CDR3 nucleotides: TGTGCCAGCAGAGACAGGGGTAATTCACCCCTCCACTTT.

This clonotype was detected many times. The chain carries TRBV6-5 and TRBJ2-7, with a tentative D call TRBD1 (6 bases). Germline loops: CDR1 MNHEY, CDR2 SVGAGI. With 4 bases removed from V and 3 bases from J, the gap between germline ends came to 16 bases. This CDR3 spans 15 amino acids. The CDR3 nucleotides read TGTGCCAGCAGTTCCTTGGGGGCGGACGGCTACGAGCAGTACTTC. Encoded protein: CASSSLGADGYEQYF.

At least ten counts were recorded for this clonotype. The chain recombines TRBV7-2 with TRBJ2-3; D might be TRBD2 (5 bases). V dropped 5 bases and J dropped 2 bases, with 11 bases sitting between them. This CDR3 is built from 14 residues. Germline values: CDR1 SGHTA, CDR2 FQGNSA. CDR3 sequence: CASSTGLFTDTQYF. The CDR3 DNA follows: TGTGCCAGCAGCACTGGACTTTTCACAGATACGCAGTATTTT. The full variable domain, with the rest looked up from reference TRBV7-2 and TRBJ2-3, is GAGVSQSPSNKVTEKGKDVELRCDPISGHTALYWYRQSLGQGLEFLIYFQGNSAPDKSGLPSDRFSAERTGGSVSTLTIQRTQQEDSAVYLCASSTGLFTDTQYFGPGTRLTVL.

The V gene is TRBV7-3, the J gene TRBJ2-5; possible D gene TRBD2, 6 bases. V lost 5 bases to trimming and J lost 4 bases, with 11 bases between them. The CDR3 covers 13 residues. CDR1 SGHTA and CDR2 FQGTGA come from the germline V gene. The CDR3, as DNA: TGTGCCAGCAGCAGTTGGCGGGGAGAGACCCAGTACTTC. Its translation is CASSSWRGETQYF. Looking up the rest from reference TRBV7-3 and TRBJ2-5 gives the full variable domain: GAGVSQTPSNKVTEKGKYVELRCDPISGHTALYWYRQSLGQGPEFLIYFQGTGAADDSGLPNDRFFAVRPEGSVSTLKIQRTERGDSAVYLCASSSWRGETQYFGPGTRLLVL.

This clonotype came up many times. The V call is TRBV7-2, the J call TRBJ1-2, with D possibly TRBD1 on 6 matching bases. This CDR3 has 12 amino acids. Per germline, CDR1 SGHTA and CDR2 FQGNSA. The V end lost 3 bases, the J end lost 7 bases, and 9 bases lay between the germline ends. The CDR3 DNA is TGTGCCAGCAGCTTTGGAGGGGGTGGCTACACCTTC. This translates into CASSFGGGGYTF.

DNA of the CDR3: TGTGCCAGCAGCTTAAGTCCCCGCGGGACAACTGGGGCCAACGTCCTGACTTTC. Residues: CASSLSPRGTTGANVLTF. The gene calls are TRBV7-3 and TRBJ2-6; D possibly uses TRBD1 or TRBD2 (6 bases each). In germline, CDR1 is SGHTA, CDR2 FQGTGA. The CDR3 is 18 amino acids. Trimming removed 1 base at V and 2 bases at J, with 15 bases between.

This clonotype was seen only a few times. The V call is TRBV20-1, the J call TRBJ2-1; TRBD2 might be the D (5 bases). The V gene lost 6 bases and the J gene lost 7 bases, with 19 bases spanning the gap. The V gene's germline CDR1 is DFQATT and CDR2 SNEGSKA (reference sequence). The CDR3 is 14 amino acids. In DNA, the CDR3 is TGCAGTGCGCCACTAGTCCGGGGTACGAATGAGCAGTTCTTC. This translates into CSAPLVRGTNEQFF.

V and J are TRBV19 and TRBJ2-7, with TRBD2 as a possible D gene (5 bases). This CDR3 is 14 amino acids long. Germline CDR1 is LNHDA and CDR2 is SQIVND (reference sequence). Trimming took off 3 bases at V and 0 bases at J, with 9 bases between the two ends. CDR3: CASSITGDSYEQYF. In DNA, the CDR3 is TGTGCCAGTAGTATTACCGGGGACTCCTACGAGCAGTACTTC.

By share, this clonotype counts as medium-sized. The genes are TRBV7-2 and TRBJ2-3; possibly TRBD1 for D (6 bases). V was shortened by 1 base and J by 0 bases, with 17 bases between the two germline ends. Germline V gives CDR1 SGHTA, CDR2 FQGNSA. This CDR3 spans 18 amino acids. This chain's CDR3 is CASSLGWSGDASTDTQYF. CDR3 nucleotide sequence: TGTGCCAGCAGCTTAGGATGGTCAGGGGATGCTAGCACAGATACGCAGTATTTT.

There are a few counts of this clonotype. The chain uses TRBV28 and TRBJ1-4; D call uncertain. Trimming left V 3 bases short and J 9 bases short, with 11 bases between. This CDR3 spans 13 amino acids. CDR1 is MDHEN and CDR2 is SYDVKM in the germline V gene. This CDR3 is CASSLQEEKKLFF. The CDR3 DNA reads TGTGCCAGCAGTTTGCAGGAGGAGAAAAAACTGTTTTTT. Full variable domain (missing parts from reference TRBV28 and TRBJ1-4): DVKVTQSSRYLVKRTGEKVFLECVQDMDHENMFWYRQDPGLGLRLIYFSYDVKMKEKGDIPEGYSVSREKKERFSLILESASTNQTSMYLCASSLQEEKKLFFGSGTQLSVL.

This clonotype was picked up many times. The J gene is TRBJ1-1, the V gene TRBV20-1, with a possible D match to TRBD1 (6 bases). From germline, CDR1 is DFQATT and CDR2 SNEGSKA (reference sequence). V dropped 8 bases and J dropped 3 bases, with 7 bases sitting between them. The CDR3 is 10 amino acids. The CDR3 DNA is TGCAGTACAGGGCACACTGAAGCTTTCTTT. It yields the protein CSTGHTEAFF.

The chain recombines TRBV29-1 with TRBJ1-5; weak D call: TRBD1 (5 bases). Germline CDR1 reads SQVTM; CDR2 reads ANQGSEA. V was shortened by 5 bases and J by 2 bases, with 10 bases between the two germline ends. The CDR3 loop spans 13 amino acids. CDR3 sequence (DNA): TGCAGCGTTCAGGGACTGCGCAATCAGCCCCAGCATTTT. Translating gives CSVQGLRNQPQHF.

This clonotype was found many times. The chain recombines TRBV11-1 with TRBJ2-3, with D maybe TRBD1 (6 bases). V was shortened by 6 bases and J by 4 bases, with 14 bases between the two germline ends. CDR1 and CDR2 (germline): SGHAT, FQDESV (reference sequence). The CDR3 is made up of 14 amino acids. The DNA for the CDR3 is TGTGCCAGCAGAACGACAGGCGCCCCAGATACGCAGTATTTT. Its translation: CASRTTGAPDTQYF.

The chain employs TRBV7-2 and TRBJ2-6, with no clear D. V lost 2 bases to trimming and J lost 4 bases, with 6 bases between them. Germline values: CDR1 SGHTA, CDR2 FQGNSA. The CDR3 is made up of 14 amino acids. The CDR3 here is CASSLHDGANVLTF. CDR3 DNA: TGTGCCAGCAGCTTACATGACGGGGCCAACGTCCTGACTTTC.

This clonotype occurred a few times. The gene calls are TRBV5-6 and TRBJ1-2; D ambiguous. This CDR3 has 14 residues. Trimming pared 6 bases from V and 2 bases from J, leaving 14 bases between. Germline V gene sequence: CDR1 SGHDT, CDR2 YYEEEE. The CDR3 loop is CASNTGPQNYGYTF. CDR3 coding DNA: TGTGCCAGCAACACCGGGCCGCAGAACTATGGCTACACCTTC.

This chain connects TRBV7-8 to TRBJ1-1; D gene ambiguous. CDR1 and CDR2 from the germline V gene are SGHVS and FQNEAQ. The ends were cut back, 2 bases at V and 0 bases at J, with 7 bases in the middle. The CDR3 consists of 14 residues. CDR3 bases: TGTGCCAGCAGCTTAAACGAAATGAACACTGAAGCTTTCTTT. Translation: CASSLNEMNTEAFF.

In its sample, this clonotype was seen many times. The rearrangement uses TRBV10-3 and TRBJ2-5; TRBD2 matches at 12 bases. This CDR3 is 14 amino acids long. Germline assignment: CDR1 ENHRY and CDR2 SYGVKD. The J segment lost 0 bases and the V segment lost 10 bases, leaving 3 bases of the junction unmatched. The chain's CDR3 is CATRTSGDQETQYF. CDR3 DNA sequence: TGTGCCACTCGGACTAGCGGGGACCAAGAGACCCAGTACTTC.

This clonotype was seen at least ten times. The chain couples TRBV7-9 to TRBJ1-1; D perhaps matches TRBD1 (5 bases). CDR1 is SEHNR, CDR2 FQNEAQ, per germline (reference sequence). V dropped 6 bases and J dropped 8 bases, with 10 bases sitting between them. There are 11 residues in the CDR3. CDR3 residues: CASSRQYEAFF. CDR3 in DNA: TGTGCCAGCAGTCGACAGTACGAAGCTTTCTTT.